This T cell receptor beta chain was documented in a study of cytomegalovirus exposure and HLA in healthy donors. Study in general: Out of 150 million to 200 million T cells, an earlier analysis found roughly 110 million unique TCR beta sequences in total.

This clone appeared once. What it binds is unknown. The CDR3 spans 16 residues. CDR1 is SGHTA and CDR2 is FQGNSA in the germline V gene. V lost 5 bases and J lost 4; bases outside the gene matches: 11. The study ran its PCR with 60 Vbeta and 13 Jbeta primers. The data were produced by immunoSEQ multiplex PCR, yet TCRdb's version contains in-frame clones alone and is incomplete. This sample yields 70,000 to 100,000 clones, of which approximately 71% are seen a single time; around 2.5% belongs to the top ten. Whole-study results and caveats: The authors considered a cluster of highly shared sequence variants likely to be a sequencing artifact. HLA allele associations emerged for about 16,000 TCR beta sequences in a later analysis, at 0.05 false discovery rate. In a later analysis, V- and J-gene trimming of beta chains associated with a DCLRE1C missense variant, replicated independently.

The V gene is TRBV7-2, the J gene TRBJ2-7, with TRBD1 matching over 10 bases. The sequenced material came from PBMCs. The TCR originated in a man in his forties or fifties in good health and CMV-seronegative. The chain's CDR3 is CASSRQTGTGVYEQYF. The CDR3 DNA follows: TGTGCCAGCAGCCGCCAAACCGGGACAGGGGTATACGAGCAGTACTTC.